This T cell receptor beta chain was documented in a study of shared clonotypes between healthy human individuals. The wider study: Donors were two women and a few men aged 18 to 49.

In germline, CDR1 is KGHSH, CDR2 LQKENI. The CDR3 spans 15 residues. J was trimmed by 5 bases and V by 5 bases; bases with no gene match: 5. The authors distributed each subset's genomic DNA evenly over several immunoSEQ plates. Source study methods: ImmunoSEQ supplied junction-only sequences lacking quality scores, so filtering was different. Generated by immunoSEQ multiplex PCR, the TCRdb table keeps only in-frame clones and is missing some. The V and J calls and clone size are taken from that table; D and trimming were inferred from the DNA. The sample consists of about 460,000 clones, approximately 71% of them appearing once.

The sample was PBMCs. The chain joins TRBV18 to TRBJ2-7; 14 bases line up with TRBD2. This clonotype was obtained from a woman between 40 and 50 years old in good health. Some clones in this sample may be carry-over from other donors' samples. The CDR3 DNA reads TGTGCCAGCTCAGTGGGACTAGCGGGAGTGAACGAGCAGTACTTC. Protein: CASSVGLAGVNEQYF. Full variable domain (rest looked up from reference TRBV18 and TRBJ2-7): NAGVMQNPRHLVRRRGQEARLRCSPMKGHSHVYWYRQLPEEGLKFMVYLQKENIIDESGMPKERFSAEFPKEGPSILRIQQVVRGDSAAYFCASSVGLAGVNEQYFGPGTRLTVT.